The clone carrying this T cell receptor (beta chain) was recorded a few times. Its antigen remains unidentified. Germline V gene sequence: CDR1 SGHRS, CDR2 YFSETQ. The CDR3 sequence is 15 residues long. Trimming took 8 bases from V and 2 from J; bases not matched to a gene: 10. The data originate from a study of beta chain features in type 1 diabetes. Whole-study context: No patient-donor differences in age, gender, total cells or subset yield. Sorted cells examined across all samples numbered 107,917,701. Findings and caveats of the study: A greater similarity of naive, central memory and Treg TCRB repertoires was seen among patients than among healthy donors.

Since all of the isolated RNA was reverse transcribed, expressed TCRB transcripts were what got sequenced. The table came from immunoSEQ multiplex PCR; TCRdb's copy has only in-frame clones and leaves some out. The repertoire holds a few hundred thousand clones, with roughly a fifth as singletons. The sample taken for sequencing was naive CD4+ T cells from blood. This clonotype was obtained from a woman younger than 35 in good health. The V call is TRBV5-1, the J call TRBJ2-1; 7 bases line up with TRBD2. The CDR3 protein is CASRREGATYNEQFF. In DNA form, the CDR3 reads TGCGCCAGTAGGAGGGAGGGAGCAACCTACAATGAGCAGTTCTTC.